The T cell receptor (beta chain) described here comes from a study of blood T cell repertoires in COVID-19. About the research overall: Donors in the United States, Italy and Spain gave samples during acute or convalescent COVID-19.

Original handling: How many nucleated cells were present was estimated from reference gene primer amplification. This table comes from immunoSEQ multiplex PCR, and its TCRdb copy is limited to in-frame clones, with some not included. The D gene and trimming were derived from the DNA, and the V and J assignments and clone size from that table. The sample has 300,000 to 400,000 clones, about 91% seen once. Seattle patients were enrolled while actively infected and followed longitudinally. Sequencing was carried out using peripheral blood. The TCR originated in a woman aged 25 to 39 with COVID-19, enrolled during active disease.

CDR3 amino acids: CASSLLRQGLGDTQYF. Here the CDR3 DNA reads TGTGCCAGCAGCTTATTGCGACAGGGTCTGGGGGATACGCAGTATTTT. V usage is TRBV7-2 and J usage is TRBJ2-3, with 7 bases aligning to TRBD1. CDR1 and CDR2 (germline): SGHTA, FQGNSA. There are 16 residues in the CDR3. V lost 2 bases to trimming and J lost 6 bases; unmatched junction nucleotides: 11.